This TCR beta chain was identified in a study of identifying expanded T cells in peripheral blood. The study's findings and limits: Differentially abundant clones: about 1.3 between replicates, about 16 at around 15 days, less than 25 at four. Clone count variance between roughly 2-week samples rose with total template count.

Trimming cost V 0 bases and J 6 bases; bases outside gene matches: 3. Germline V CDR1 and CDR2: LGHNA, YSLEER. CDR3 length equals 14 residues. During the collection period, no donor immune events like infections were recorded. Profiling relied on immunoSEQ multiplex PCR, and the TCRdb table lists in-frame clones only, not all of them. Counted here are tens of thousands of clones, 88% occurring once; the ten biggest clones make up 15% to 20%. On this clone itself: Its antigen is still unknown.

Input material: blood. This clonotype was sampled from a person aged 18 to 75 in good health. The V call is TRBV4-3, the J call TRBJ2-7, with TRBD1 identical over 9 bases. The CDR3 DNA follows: TGCGCCAGCAGCCAAGATGGGACAGGGCGCGAGCAGTACTTC. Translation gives CASSQDGTGREQYF.